The clone carrying this T cell receptor (beta chain) was observed a handful of times. What it recognizes is unknown. This entry belongs to a study of T cells in Graves' hyperthyroidism and ophthalmopathy. Notes on the study in general: Ophthalmopathy was distinguished from stable hyperthyroidism by 13 V-J signatures.

Investigators excluded patients with uncontrolled infection, other autoimmune disease, pregnancy or lactation. This sample holds PBMCs from about 10 ml fresh peripheral blood. Authors of the study amplified TCR beta CDR3 regions from RNA transcripts. Primed by the HTBI set, a first-round RT-PCR was run on the TCR CDR3. MiXCR was run by TCRdb on the multiplex PCR reads, yielding one entry per CDR3 protein. The sample consists of about 560,000 distinct CDR3 sequences, 16% of them appearing once. Germline V gene sequence: CDR1 DFQATT, CDR2 SNEGSKA (reference sequence). Trimming took off 3 bases at V and 7 bases at J, with 19 bases between the two ends. The length of the CDR3 is 15 residues.

The receptor comes from a woman between 18 and 29 years old with Graves' hyperthyroidism. The sequenced sample was blood. The rearrangement joins TRBV20-1 to TRBJ2-1; D is perhaps TRBD1 or TRBD2 (6 bases each). The CDR3 nucleotides read TGCAGTGCTAGTGTATTAAGCGGAGGGGGGAATGAGCAGTTCTTC. It translates to CSASVLSGGGNEQFF.